In its sample, the clone carrying this TCR beta chain was seen a few times. Drawing of peripheral blood yielded 8.5 to 10 milliliters from each donor. A J-beta primer mix and a sample-barcoded 5' primer were used in a second PCR of about 7 to 11 cycles. Tags on each cDNA molecule came from a template-switch adaptor with 12 random nucleotides. TCRdb independently ran MiXCR on the 5' RACE reads; one entry per CDR3 protein. The sample contains hundreds of thousands of distinct CDR3 sequences, about 49% of which appear only once. The CDR3 has 14 amino acids. CDR1 LGHDT and CDR2 YNNKEL come from the germline V gene (reference sequence). V was trimmed by 2 bases and J by 4 bases, leaving 11 bases between them. The data originate from a study of blood T cells in healthy people across ages.

The chain links TRBV3-1 to TRBJ1-1, with a possible D match to TRBD1 (5 bases). This sequence was found in a man aged 55 to 69 in good health. Sequences were obtained from blood. CDR3 sequence (DNA): TGTGCCAGCAGCCAAAGCGGGGGAGTCACTGAAGCTTTCTTT. This encodes CASSQSGGVTEAFF.